The entry that follows covers one TCR beta chain sequence. This specimen comes from a study of T cells of healthy individuals. This CDR3 spans 13 amino acids. V was cut by 4 bases and J by 7 bases, with 8 bases left in between. The germline V gene encodes CDR1 MNHEY and CDR2 SVGAGI. One entry per CDR3 protein, called by TCRdb with MiXCR from the 5' RACE reads. The sample lists 85,000 to 100,000 distinct CDR3 sequences; 17% were seen once. The TCR sequence derives from a human donor in good health. The chain has TRBV6-5 and TRBJ1-6, with D possibly matching TRBD1 (6 bases). Here the CDR3 DNA reads TGTGCCAGCAGTTCTGGACAGAATTCACCCCTCCACTTT. This gives the protein CASSSGQNSPLHF.